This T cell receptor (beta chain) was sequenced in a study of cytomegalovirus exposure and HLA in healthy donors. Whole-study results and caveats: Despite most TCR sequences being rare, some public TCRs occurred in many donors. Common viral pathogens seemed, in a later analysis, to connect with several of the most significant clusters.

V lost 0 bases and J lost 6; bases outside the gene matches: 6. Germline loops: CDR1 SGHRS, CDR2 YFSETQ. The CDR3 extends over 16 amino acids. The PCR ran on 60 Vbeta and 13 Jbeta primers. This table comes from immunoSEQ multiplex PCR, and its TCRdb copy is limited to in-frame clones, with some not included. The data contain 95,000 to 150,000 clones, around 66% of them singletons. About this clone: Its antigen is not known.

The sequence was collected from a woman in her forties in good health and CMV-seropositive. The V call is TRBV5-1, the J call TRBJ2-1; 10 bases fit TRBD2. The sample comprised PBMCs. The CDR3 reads CASSLAAASGSNEQFF. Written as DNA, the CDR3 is TGCGCCAGCAGCTTGGCCGCGGCTAGCGGGAGCAATGAGCAGTTCTTC. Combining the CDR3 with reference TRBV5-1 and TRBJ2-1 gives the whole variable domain KAGVTQTPRYLIKTRGQQVTLSCSPISGHRSVSWYQQTPGQGLQFLFEYFSETQRNKGNFPGRFSGRQFSNSRSEMNVSTLELGDSALYLCASSLAAASGSNEQFFGPGTRLTVL.